The entry below gives a single TCR beta chain sequence along with its context. Its antigen is still unknown. This sample is drawn from a study of CD8 T cells in ankylosing spondylitis. Via MiXCR, TCRdb re-called the 5' RACE reads, giving one row per CDR3 protein. The top ten hold about 1% of the sample, which has around 450,000 distinct CDR3 sequences, 26% seen once. Study results and caveats: Typical of ankylosing spondylitis blood, it appeared, was a TCR beta motif of several highly homologous variants.

Specimen: blood, either unsorted or a sorted T cell fraction (not recorded which). The TCR sequence derives from a male donor with ankylosing spondylitis.

DNA for the CDR3: TGCGCCAGCAGCTTTCAAACAGGGGCCGCAGGGAATGAGCAGTTCTTC. This codes for CASSFQTGAAGNEQFF. J is TRBJ2-1 and V is TRBV5-1, with 7 nucleotides matching TRBD1. The CDR3 sequence is 16 residues long. The junction had 12 bases not matched to a gene; V was cut back by 2 bases and J by 7 bases. Per the germline V gene, CDR1 is SGHRS and CDR2 is YFSETQ.